A single TCR beta chain is shown here with its context. Antigen specificity is unknown. The CDR3 consists of 11 residues. V gave up 6 bases and J gave up 6 bases, with 9 bases separating them. Germline V lookup: CDR1 MNHEY, CDR2 SVGEGT. Healthy individuals of Caucasian origin from Russia, aged roughly 6 to 90, served as donors. These data belong to a study of blood T cells in healthy people across ages. In the study overall: Roughly one uniquely barcoded beta molecule per two T cells was captured. Study-wide results and caveats: Versus aged donors, long-lived donors had higher diversity and more naive CD4+ cells. As age increased, TCR beta diversity per million T cells fell in a roughly linear fashion.

It was with a sample-barcoded 5' primer and a J-beta primer mix that a second PCR of roughly 6 to 12 cycles was run. TCRdb analysed the 5' RACE reads with MiXCR anew, one entry per CDR3 protein. The data contain under 2 million distinct CDR3 sequences, 34% of them singletons. The sequence came from a woman between 25 and 40 years old in good health. Sequenced: blood. The J gene is TRBJ2-7, the V gene TRBV6-2 or TRBV6-3, with a tentative D call TRBD1 (5 bases). The CDR3, as DNA: TGTGCCAGCAGGATAGGGGTCGAGCAGTACTTC. This sequence encodes CASRIGVEQYF.